The rows below give T cell receptor beta chains drawn from one sample of a study of T cells in Graves' hyperthyroidism and ophthalmopathy. One entry per CDR3 protein results from TCRdb running MiXCR on the multiplex PCR reads. This table holds some 250,000 distinct CDR3 sequences, approximately 16% found once. Sequencing input: blood. The receptors were gathered from a woman aged 45-59 years with Graves' hyperthyroidism that later progressed to Graves' ophthalmopathy. CDR3s include the opening cysteine and the closing phenylalanine or tryptophan. Each record gives: clone size, D gene, V gene, J gene, CDR3 DNA, CDR3 protein. A D gene is named only where the DNA matches it firmly. The size of a clone is reported for some rows only, either as once, few or many, or as a class for expanded clones.

NA,TRBD2,TRBV6-1,TRBJ2-5,TGTGCCAGCAGTCTTCCGGGACTAGCGGGAGAGACCCAGTACTTC,CASSLPGLAGETQYF
many,TRBD1,TRBV24-1,TRBJ2-7,TGTGCCACCAGTGATTCGACAGGGGCCCGCTACGAGCAGTACTTC,CATSDSTGARYEQYF
many,NA,TRBV28,TRBJ2-7,TGTGCCAGCACCTCTGCCTACGAGCAGTACTTC,CASTSAYEQYF
NA,TRBD2,TRBV20-1,TRBJ2-1,TGCAGTGCTAGAGGAGGGAGGGCCCTTAACTACAATGAGCAGTTCTTC,CSARGGRALNYNEQFF
many,NA,TRBV9,TRBJ2-5,TGTGCCAGCAGCGTAGTAGGGGGGCGGGAGACCCAGTACTTC,CASSVVGGRETQYF
many,TRBD1,TRBV28,TRBJ2-6,TGTGCCAGCAGTAGACAGGGGCTCACTGGGGCCAACGTCCTGACTTTC,CASSRQGLTGANVLTF
many,NA,TRBV5-1,TRBJ2-7,TGCGCCAGCAGCTTGGTTGTGCCGGACTACGAGCAGTACTTC,CASSLVVPDYEQYF
NA,NA,TRBV20-1,TRBJ1-6,TGCAGTGCTAGAGATTTACAGGGCGCTTTTAATTCACCCCTCCACTTT,CSARDLQGAFNSPLHF
many,NA,TRBV7-3,TRBJ2-1,TGTGCCAGCAGCTTAACGGCAGACAATGAGCAGTTCTTC,CASSLTADNEQFF
NA,NA,TRBV7-2,TRBJ2-7,TGTGCCAGCAGCTTAGTTGCTAGGGAATCCTACGAGCAGTACTTC,CASSLVARESYEQYF
few,NA,TRBV5-1,TRBJ2-6,TGCGCCAGCAGTTTCCTATCGGGTGGGGCCAACGTCCTGACTTTC,CASSFLSGGANVLTF
many,NA,TRBV27,TRBJ2-5,TGTGCCAGCAGTTTATCGGGGGTGAGGGAGACCCAGTACTTC,CASSLSGVRETQYF
few,NA,TRBV19,TRBJ2-1,TGTGCCAGTAGAACTAAATCCTACAATGAGCAGTTCTTC,CASRTKSYNEQFF
many,TRBD1,TRBV18,TRBJ2-7,TGTGCCAGCTCACAACCCGGGACAGGGGGAGAGCAGTACTTC,CASSQPGTGGEQYF
many,NA,TRBV18,TRBJ2-7,TGTGCCAGCTCACCGCAGGGTAGCTCCTACGAGCAGTACTTC,CASSPQGSSYEQYF
many,NA,TRBV27,TRBJ2-7,TGTGCCAGCAGTGACCCCGGGACCTCTTCCCACCTGGCCGAGCAGTACTTC,CASSDPGTSSHLAEQYF
many,TRBD2,TRBV11-2,TRBJ2-5,TGTGCCAGCAGCTCCCGGACTAGCGGGAGAGAGACCCAGTACTTC,CASSSRTSGRETQYF
few,TRBD2,TRBV19,TRBJ2-3,TGTGCCAGCAGCGCCTCGAGGGTGGCGGGAGCAGATACGCAGTATTTT,CASSASRVAGADTQYF
NA,NA,TRBV5-6,TRBJ1-1,TGTGCCAGCAGCTTGACAGGGTGGATTCCGAACACTGAAGCTTTCTTT,CASSLTGWIPNTEAFF
NA,NA,TRBV5-5,TRBJ2-3,TGTGCCAGCAGCCGCTCTAGCGCGAGCACAGATACGCAGTATTTT,CASSRSSASTDTQYF
many,NA,TRBV28,TRBJ1-5,TGTGCCAGCAGATTTAACCATCAGCCCCAGCATTTT,CASRFNHQPQHF
many,TRBD1,TRBV20-1,TRBJ1-5,TGCAGTGCTAGAGATCCTGGCAGGGGGCGCGATCAGCCCCAGCATTTT,CSARDPGRGRDQPQHF
many,NA,TRBV10-3,TRBJ2-1,TGTGCCATCAGTGAGTTTAGCGGTAGCTCCTACAATGAGCAGTTCTTC,CAISEFSGSSYNEQFF
many,TRBD1,TRBV5-1,TRBJ2-1,TGCGCCAGCAGCTCGGCGACAGGGGCCAACAATGAGCAGTTCTTC,CASSSATGANNEQFF
NA,TRBD2,TRBV11-3,TRBJ2-1,TGTGCCAGCAGCCCCGGGGGGGGAGCTCGGCTAAGTGAGCAGTTCTTC,CASSPGGGARLSEQFF
NA,NA,TRBV5-4,TRBJ2-3,TGTGCCAGCAGCTTGGGGCTACCCACAGATACGCAGTATTTT,CASSLGLPTDTQYF
many,NA,TRBV2,TRBJ2-5,TGTGCCAGCAGCAGGGACGGTGGAGAGACCCAGTACTTC,CASSRDGGETQYF
many,NA,TRBV7-2,TRBJ2-5,TGTGCCAGCAGCTTAGGGACGTACCAAGAGACCCAGTACTTC,CASSLGTYQETQYF
NA,NA,TRBV7-7,TRBJ2-2,TGTGCTAGCACCCTAGTCGTGGGGGGAGAGCTGTTTTTT,CASTLVVGGELFF
many,TRBD2,TRBV29-1,TRBJ2-2,TGCAGCGCCCTGACTAGCGGGAGAATTGCCGGGGAGCTGTTTTTT,CSALTSGRIAGELFF